The source of this T cell receptor (beta chain) is a study of cytomegalovirus exposure and HLA in healthy donors. Study in general: Sequencing of roughly 180 million T cells in an earlier analysis found 120 million or so unique TCR beta sequences.

Concerning this clone itself: What it recognizes is unknown.

PCR employed 60 Vbeta and 13 Jbeta primers. As originally analysed: There were around 78 million unique TCR beta chains by a later count, and some 10 million of them were shared. Sequencing used immunoSEQ multiplex PCR; TCRdb keeps in-frame clones, though not all of them. V, J and clone size derive from that table, while D and trimming were established from the DNA sequence. The data contain under 110,000 clones, 85% to 90% of them seen just once; the ten biggest clones take up about 3.6%. Study results and caveats: Researchers had no immune exposure information except CMV serostatus available.

V shed 0 bases and J shed 4 bases, with 16 bases lying between them. CDR1 and CDR2 from the germline V gene are SGHDN and FVKESK. The CDR3 is made up of 17 amino acids. The sequence came from a young man in good health and CMV-seronegative. Sequencing used PBMCs. The chain combines TRBV14 with TRBJ2-1, with D possibly matching TRBD2 (6 bases). The CDR3 sequence is CASSQDKGLAGYNEQFF. The CDR3 DNA sequence: TGTGCCAGCAGCCAAGATAAAGGTCTCGCGGGGTACAATGAGCAGTTCTTC.